Listed here are 21 T cell receptor beta chains from one sample, sequenced in a study of T-cell memory formation after mild COVID-19. TCRdb reanalysed the 5' RACE reads using MiXCR and keeps one entry per CDR3 protein. The table lists 250,000 to 300,000 distinct CDR3 sequences, roughly 16% of them singletons. The source material was PBMCs or a T cell subset sorted from them (not recorded which). Receptors were obtained from a man younger than 30 who had mild COVID-19 (a few samples of this study predate the infection). Cell type and time point are not known.

This clonotype appeared a few times. The genes are TRBV6-4 and TRBJ1-3; the D gene is possibly TRBD1 (5 bases). Trimming cost V 5 bases and J 4 bases, with 21 bases left between them. This CDR3 has 17 amino acids. The germline gives CDR1 MRHNA, CDR2 SNTAGT. CDR3 DNA sequence: TGTGCCAGCAGTTCCCCCAGGGCCGTACGCTCGGGAAACACCATATATTTT. Its translation is CASSSPRAVRSGNTIYF.

The chain is built from TRBV4-3 and TRBJ1-2, with D perhaps matching TRBD1 (5 bases). Trimming cost V 6 bases and J 4 bases, with 9 bases left between them. The CDR3 has 12 amino acids. Germline V gene sequence: CDR1 LGHNA, CDR2 YSLEER. The CDR3 protein is CASRDRFYGYTF. Written as DNA, the CDR3 is TGCGCCAGCAGAGACAGATTCTATGGCTACACCTTC.

The rearrangement joins TRBV10-3 to TRBJ2-3, with TRBD1 as a possible D gene (5 bases). Per germline, CDR1 ENHRY and CDR2 SYGVKD. V gave up 6 bases and J gave up 4 bases, with 14 bases separating them. The CDR3 runs 14 residues. CDR3 protein: CAIRATVGADTQYF. CDR3 bases: TGTGCCATCAGAGCGACAGTTGGGGCAGATACGCAGTATTTT.

This clonotype was counted only a few times. The chain couples TRBV20-1 to TRBJ2-5; perhaps TRBD1 as D (5 bases). Trimming removed 4 bases at V and 0 bases at J, with 9 bases between. The germline gives CDR1 DFQATT, CDR2 SNEGSKA (reference sequence). CDR3 length: 13 amino acids. The CDR3 region has the DNA TGCAGTGCTATCCTACAGGACCAAGAGACCCAGTACTTC. This translates into CSAILQDQETQYF.

Ten or more counts support this clonotype. This chain links TRBV12-3 or TRBV12-4 with TRBJ2-3; possibly TRBD2 for D (5 bases). V dropped 5 bases and J dropped 0 bases, with 9 bases sitting between them. This CDR3 has 14 amino acids. CDR3 nucleotides: TGTGCCAGCAGTCCCGGGGTTAGCACAGATACGCAGTATTTT. Amino acids: CASSPGVSTDTQYF.

The J gene is TRBJ1-6, the V gene TRBV7-9; D gene ambiguous. The V gene lost 0 bases and the J gene lost 10 bases, with 10 bases spanning the gap. In germline, CDR1 is SEHNR, CDR2 FQNEAQ (reference sequence). The CDR3 runs 14 residues. The CDR3 reads CASSLAPKVSPLHF. The CDR3 nucleotides read TGTGCCAGCAGCTTAGCGCCGAAGGTCTCACCCCTCCACTTT.

This clonotype was recorded many times. The rearrangement uses TRBV6-2 or TRBV6-3 and TRBJ2-5; D not certain. In germline, CDR1 is MNHEY, CDR2 SVGEGT. This CDR3 has 12 amino acids. Trimming stripped 8 bases from V and 3 bases from J, with 10 bases between. CDR3 region: CASSPGEETQYF. CDR3 coding DNA: TGTGCCAGCTCTCCCGGTGAAGAGACCCAGTACTTC.

With regard to this clonotype: Since a much larger clone is just one base distant, this may be a read error. The CDR3 reads CSSSLTDRPARTF. CDR3 DNA sequence: TGTTCCAGCAGCTTAACGGACAGGCCGGCGAGAACCTTC. This rearrangement joins TRBV7-8 to TRBJ1-2; TRBD1 matches 7 bases. Germline CDR1 SGHVS, CDR2 FQNEAQ. This CDR3 spans 13 amino acids.

This clonotype has a handful of counts. The chain employs TRBV6-2 or TRBV6-3 and TRBJ1-4; 8 bases fit TRBD1. CDR3 length: 13 amino acids. Unmatched junction bases numbered 4, after V lost 5 bases and J lost 8 bases. The germline gives CDR1 MNHEY, CDR2 SVGEGT. The CDR3 region has the DNA TGTGCCAGCAGTGGTGACAGGGGCGAAAAACTGTTTTTT. Translated: CASSGDRGEKLFF.

The CDR3 here is CASSLGQGNNGEQYF. The CDR3 nucleotides read TGTGCCAGCAGCTTGGGACAGGGGAATAACGGCGAGCAGTACTTC. The rearrangement links TRBV7-9 to TRBJ2-7; 10 bases match TRBD1. This CDR3 region has 15 residues. CDR1 is SEHNR, CDR2 FQNEAQ, per germline (reference sequence). The V and J ends lost 3 bases and 6 bases, in that order; junction bases with no gene match: 8.

This clonotype was detected only a few times. V and J are TRBV20-1 and TRBJ2-4, with D uncertain. Trimming removed 3 bases from V and 0 bases from J, with 9 bases in between. This CDR3 contains 14 residues. Germline CDR1 is DFQATT and CDR2 is SNEGSKA (reference sequence). This chain's CDR3 is CSASWGLAKNIQYF. The CDR3 region has the DNA TGCAGTGCTAGCTGGGGTTTAGCCAAAAACATTCAGTACTTC.

The chain uses TRBV10-3 and TRBJ1-6; TRBD1 aligns across 7 bases. Germline CDR1 is ENHRY and CDR2 is SYGVKD. J was trimmed by 9 bases and V by 0 bases; bases with no gene match: 11. This CDR3 comprises 17 residues. Here the CDR3 reads CAISESKDRPLGSPLHF. Written as DNA, the CDR3 is TGTGCCATCAGTGAGTCGAAGGACAGGCCTCTAGGTTCACCCCTCCACTTT.

The chain carries TRBV9 and TRBJ2-5; D is undetermined. The CDR3 length is 14 residues. V dropped 4 bases and J dropped 5 bases, with 15 bases sitting between them. Per the germline V gene, CDR1 is SGDLS and CDR2 is YYNGEE. CDR3 amino acids: CASSPPADGETQYF. For the CDR3, the DNA is TGTGCCAGCAGCCCCCCGGCGGACGGGGAGACCCAGTACTTC.

This clonotype was seen more than once but under ten times. CDR3 loop: CASSFFRPGTGTYNEQFF. DNA of the CDR3: TGTGCCAGCAGCTTTTTCCGACCCGGGACAGGGACCTACAATGAGCAGTTCTTC. The rearrangement joins TRBV7-2 to TRBJ2-1; 9 bases map to TRBD1. The CDR3 totals 18 residues. The germline V gene encodes CDR1 SGHTA and CDR2 FQGNSA. The ends lost 3 bases at V and 2 bases at J; junction bases unmatched: 11.

V gene TRBV9 combines with J gene TRBJ2-4; D possibly corresponds to TRBD1 (6 bases). Trimming removed 4 bases from V and 6 bases from J, with 17 bases in between. This CDR3 contains 15 residues. Germline loops: CDR1 SGDLS, CDR2 YYNGEE. CDR3 amino acids: CASSKTTGPRNIQYF. CDR3 in DNA: TGTGCCAGCAGCAAGACGACAGGACCCAGAAACATTCAGTACTTC.

There are a few counts of this clonotype. The CDR3 sequence: CASRKTGGQETQYF. The CDR3, as DNA: TGTGCCAGCAGGAAAACAGGGGGCCAAGAGACCCAGTACTTC. The chain carries TRBV7-2 and TRBJ2-5, with TRBD1 matching over 8 bases. This CDR3 is built from 14 residues. CDR1 is SGHTA and CDR2 is FQGNSA in the germline V gene. The junction had 4 bases not matched to a gene; V was cut back by 6 bases and J by 1 base.

V usage is TRBV11-1 and J usage is TRBJ2-5; D remains unclear. The length of the CDR3 is 13 residues. Germline loops: CDR1 SGHAT, CDR2 FQDESV (reference sequence). Trimming left V 4 bases short and J 4 bases short, with 10 bases between. The CDR3 nucleotides read TGTGCCAGCAGCTCCCGTTTGACAGAGACCCAGTACTTC. Translation gives CASSSRLTETQYF.

This rearrangement joins TRBV20-1 to TRBJ1-1; 7 nucleotides agree with TRBD1. The CDR3 extends over 16 amino acids. Germline CDR1 reads DFQATT; CDR2 reads SNEGSKA (reference sequence). The J segment lost 0 bases and the V segment lost 2 bases, leaving 9 bases of the junction unmatched. The CDR3 protein is CSARPDRVSVNTEAFF. CDR3 nucleotide sequence: TGCAGTGCTAGACCAGACAGGGTGTCGGTGAACACTGAAGCTTTCTTT.

This clonotype was found a few times. The gene calls are TRBV27 and TRBJ1-2; TRBD1 might be the D (6 bases). The V gene's germline CDR1 is MNHEY and CDR2 SMNVEV (reference sequence). Between the trimmed V and J ends, which lost 5 bases and 7 bases, there was a span of 14 bases. The CDR3 has 13 amino acids. The CDR3 DNA reads as TGTGCCAGCAGTCCACGGTACAGGGTTGGCTACACCTTC. This encodes CASSPRYRVGYTF.

This clonotype was seen a few times. V gene TRBV6-2 or TRBV6-3 combines with J gene TRBJ1-6, with D maybe TRBD1 (5 bases). Trimming cost V 5 bases and J 10 bases, with 6 bases left between them. The V gene's germline CDR1 is MNHEY and CDR2 SVGEGT. The CDR3 is 11 amino acids. This CDR3 reads CASSKGSPLHF. The CDR3, as DNA: TGTGCCAGCAGTAAGGGGTCACCCCTCCACTTT.

The gene calls are TRBV29-1 and TRBJ1-4; weak D call: TRBD1 (6 bases). The germline CDR1 and CDR2 sequences are SQVTM and ANQGSEA. The V end lost 6 bases, the J end lost 5 bases, and 13 bases lay between the germline ends. This CDR3 spans 13 amino acids. DNA for the CDR3: TGCAGCGTAAGGGGGGGGCAAAATGAAAAACTGTTTTTT. Protein: CSVRGGQNEKLFF.